The 18 T cell receptor beta chains presented below share a single source sample, sequenced in a study of T cells in women clearing cervical HPV infection. The assay was immunoSEQ multiplex PCR, and TCRdb's table has in-frame clones only and misses some. This sample lists around 19,000 clones; its ten largest clones have 16%. The sequenced sample consisted of blood buffy coat. Source of these receptors: a woman aged 18 to 75 with a cervical HPV16 infection that either progressed to CIN3+ or cleared (not recorded which).

About this clone itself: With the read ending 3 residues before the CDR3 end, the germline J gene is used to fill in that end. This sequence joins TRBV19 and TRBJ1-2; D remains ambiguous. The CDR3 length is 14 residues. Germline V gives CDR1 LNHDA, CDR2 SQIVND (reference sequence). Incomplete CDR3 DNA: TGTGCCAGTAGTATAATTGGCTCTTACAATGAC. Amino acids: CASSIIGSYND. The whole CDR3 protein is CASSIIGSYNDYTF.

To note about this clone: The read gets to within 3 residues of the CDR3 end, and the germline J gene fills in the rest. The chain has TRBV7-2 and TRBJ2-7, with 7 bases lining up with TRBD2. Trimming cost V 5 bases and J 5 bases; bases outside gene matches: 9. Germline lookup yields CDR1 SGHTA and CDR2 FQGNSA. CDR3 length equals 14 residues. The part of the CDR3 DNA that was read is TGTGCCAGCAGCCCCCGGACTAGTCCTCACGAG. Its protein product is CASSPRTSPHE. The full-length CDR3 reads as CASSPRTSPHEQYF. Variable domain in full (rest from reference TRBV7-2 and TRBJ2-7): GAGVSQSPSNKVTEKGKDVELRCDPISGHTALYWYRQSLGQGLEFLIYFQGNSAPDKSGLPSDRFSAERTGGSVSTLTIQRTQQEDSAVYLCASSPRTSPHEQYFGPGTRLTVT.

On this clone itself: Read data end 3 residues before the CDR3 end; the end is taken from the germline J gene. This chain joins TRBV5-1 and TRBJ1-4, with D maybe TRBD1 (5 bases). The CDR3 totals 15 residues. Germline CDR1 and CDR2: SGHRS and YFSETQ. CDR3 region: CASTLGQGVNSPLFF. CDR3 DNA (partial): TGCGCCAGCACCCTGGGCCAGGGTGTTAATTCACCA.

Worth noting for this clone: Read sequence stops 3 residues before the CDR3 end, and the germline J gene provides the missing end. This chain connects TRBV18 to TRBJ2-5, with TRBD1 as a possible D gene (6 bases). V lost 3 bases and J lost 0, with 11 bases in between. This CDR3 region has 15 residues. Germline CDR1 reads KGHSH; CDR2 reads LQKENI. CDR3 DNA (partial): TGTGCCAGCTCACCGACAGGCACGTACCAAGAGACC. Translating gives CASSPTGTYQET. In full, the CDR3 is CASSPTGTYQETQYF.

Worth noting for this clone: The read stops 3 residues short of the end of the CDR3; the missing end is completed from the germline J gene. V usage is TRBV30 and J usage is TRBJ2-5, with TRBD2 matching 11 bases. CDR3 length equals 13 residues. Germline CDR1 GTSNPN, CDR2 SVGIG (reference sequence). The J segment lost 0 bases and the V segment lost 7 bases, leaving 1 base of the junction unmatched. The sequenced part of the CDR3 DNA is TGTGCCTCACTAGCGGGGGACCAAGAGACC. This gives the protein CASLAGDQET. The whole CDR3 protein reads CASLAGDQETQYF.

Concerning this clone itself: Read sequence stops 3 residues before the CDR3 end, and the germline J gene provides the missing end. The chain combines TRBV12-3 or TRBV12-4 with TRBJ2-6, with D tentatively TRBD1 or TRBD2 (5 bases each). This CDR3 region has 18 residues. Trimming took 2 bases from V and 0 from J, leaving 14 bases between them. CDR3 bases read: TGTGCCAGCAGTTTACAGGCAGGGAGAGTCTCTGGGGCCAACGTC. It encodes CASSLQAGRVSGANV. The complete CDR3 reads CASSLQAGRVSGANVLTF.

As to this clone: The CDR3 end is not reached by the read, which stops 3 residues before it; the germline J gene fills it in. This chain joins TRBV7-9 and TRBJ1-1; 8 nucleotides line up with TRBD1. Germline CDR1 reads SEHNR; CDR2 reads FQNEAQ (reference sequence). The CDR3 is made up of 14 amino acids. The CDR3 DNA, read in part, is TGTGCCAGCAGCCCGACAGGGGCTATTACCGGA. It encodes CASSPTGAITG. The entire CDR3 protein is CASSPTGAITGAFF.

On this clone: The read terminates 3 residues before the CDR3 end, so the remaining end is supplied by the germline J gene. The chain is built from TRBV7-6 and TRBJ1-1; D is perhaps TRBD1 (6 bases). This CDR3 has 16 amino acids. The germline gives CDR1 SGHVS, CDR2 FNYEAQ. CDR3 bases read: TGTGCCAGCAGCTTAGGACTAGCGGGGGCCCAAGAGACA. This sequence encodes CASSLGLAGAQET. The CDR3, in full, reads CASSLGLAGAQETAFF.

Regarding this clone: The CDR3 end falls 3 residues outside the read, so it is completed with the germline J gene. Additional DNA sequences in this sample encode the identical CDR3. The V gene is TRBV18, the J gene TRBJ2-1; 9 bases align to TRBD2. The CDR3 runs to 16 residues. Per germline, CDR1 KGHSH and CDR2 LQKENI. Trimming at V came to 3 bases and at J to 5 bases, leaving 8 bases not matched to a gene. The part of the CDR3 DNA that was read is TGTGCCAGCTCACCCTCTGGCGGGGGGGCGCACAATGAG. Translating it yields CASSPSGGGAHNE. In full, the CDR3 reads CASSPSGGGAHNEQFF.

Details on this clone: The read is 3 residues too short to cover the CDR3 end, so that end is filled in from the germline J gene. This chain connects TRBV6-2 or TRBV6-3 to TRBJ2-1, with 12 bases matching TRBD2. V lost 0 bases to trimming and J lost 3 bases; unmatched junction nucleotides: 3. This CDR3 comprises 17 residues. Germline V gene data show CDR1 as MNHEY and CDR2 as SVGEGT. CDR3 sequence reads: CASSYSGLAGIYNEQFF. The DNA read from the CDR3 is TGTGCCAGCAGTTACTCCGGACTAGCGGGGATCTACAATGAG.

Worth noting for this clone: The read stops 3 residues short of the end of the CDR3; the missing end is completed from the germline J gene. The V and J genes are TRBV20-1 and TRBJ1-2, with 7 nucleotides matching TRBD1. CDR3 length: 11 residues. The germline gives CDR1 DFQATT, CDR2 SNEGSKA (reference sequence). CDR3 protein: CSAETGSGYTF. CDR3 DNA (partial): TGCAGTGCGGAGACAGGGTCCGGC.

Regarding this clone: Read coverage stops 3 residues before the CDR3 terminus; the germline J gene supplies the remainder. The chain combines TRBV20-1 with TRBJ1-5; 9 nucleotides align to TRBD1. Germline values: CDR1 DFQATT, CDR2 SNEGSKA (reference sequence). Losses at the gene ends were 4 bases for V and 3 bases for J; bases not matched to a gene: 4. CDR3 length: 14 residues. The CDR3 DNA, read in part, is TGCAGTGCTAAGGGACAGGGACCCAATCAGCCC. Protein product: CSAKGQGPNQP. The full CDR3 protein is CSAKGQGPNQPQHF.

About this clone itself: Sequencing ends 3 residues short of the CDR3 end; the germline J gene provides the rest. The rearrangement links TRBV7-2 to TRBJ1-2; no clear D. The V end lost 5 bases, the J end lost 4 bases, and 11 bases lay between the germline ends. The CDR3 runs 13 residues. CDR1 is SGHTA and CDR2 is FQGNSA in the germline V gene. The CDR3 bases that were read are TGTGCCAGCAGCCCCTTTAACAGCTATGGC. The encoded protein is CASSPFNSYG. The whole CDR3 sequence is CASSPFNSYGYTF.

Concerning this clone: The read gets to within 3 residues of the CDR3 end, and the germline J gene fills in the rest. The V and J genes are TRBV28 and TRBJ2-4; 8 nucleotides line up with TRBD2. The CDR3 has 15 amino acids. Germline values: CDR1 MDHEN, CDR2 SYDVKM. The CDR3 bases that were read are TGTGCCAGCAGTTTGGCGCGGGGGGTGGGCGGAGGT. Its translation is CASSLARGVGGG. Given in full, the CDR3 is CASSLARGVGGGQYF.

Notes on this clone: Read coverage stops 3 residues before the CDR3 terminus; the germline J gene supplies the remainder. The chain uses TRBV7-3 and TRBJ2-5; TRBD2 matches at 7 bases. The J segment lost 2 bases and the V segment lost 3 bases, leaving 6 bases of the junction unmatched. There are 15 residues in the CDR3. From germline, CDR1 is SGHTA and CDR2 FQGTGA. This CDR3 is CASSLGGIPQETQYF. The part of the CDR3 DNA that was read is TGTGCCAGCAGCTTGGGGGGGATCCCTCAAGAGACC.

Points on this clone: With the read ending 3 residues before the CDR3 end, the germline J gene is used to fill in that end. This sequence joins TRBV13 and TRBJ1-2; 10 bases map to TRBD1. CDR1 is PRHDT, CDR2 FYEKMQ, per germline (reference sequence). The length of the CDR3 is 17 residues. The CDR3 sequence is CASSQRGGQGLHNDYTF. Incomplete CDR3 DNA: TGTGCCAGCAGCCAAAGAGGGGGACAGGGGCTTCACAATGAC.

Turning to this clone: The read halts 3 residues ahead of the CDR3 end, with the missing end drawn from the germline J gene. The chain links TRBV20-1 to TRBJ2-3; D gene ambiguous. This CDR3 spans 15 amino acids. The V and J ends lost 0 bases and 2 bases respectively, with 12 bases between them. Germline assignment: CDR1 DFQATT and CDR2 SNEGSKA (reference sequence). The CDR3 bases that were read are TGCAGTGCTAGAGATCCGAACTACTACACAGATACG. This translates into CSARDPNYYTDT. The complete CDR3 sequence is CSARDPNYYTDTQYF.

Worth noting for this clone: The missing CDR3 end, 3 residues past where the read stops, is filled in from the germline J gene. The V call is TRBV20-1, the J call TRBJ1-4; 11 nucleotides match TRBD1. CDR1 is DFQATT and CDR2 is SNEGSKA in the germline V gene (reference sequence). The CDR3 is 13 residues long. J gave up 8 bases and V 6 bases, and 5 bases lay outside the gene matches. CDR3 DNA, as far as it was read: TGCAGTGCCATCGGGACAGGGGGAGAAAAA. Translating gives CSAIGTGGEK. The CDR3, in full, reads CSAIGTGGEKLFF.